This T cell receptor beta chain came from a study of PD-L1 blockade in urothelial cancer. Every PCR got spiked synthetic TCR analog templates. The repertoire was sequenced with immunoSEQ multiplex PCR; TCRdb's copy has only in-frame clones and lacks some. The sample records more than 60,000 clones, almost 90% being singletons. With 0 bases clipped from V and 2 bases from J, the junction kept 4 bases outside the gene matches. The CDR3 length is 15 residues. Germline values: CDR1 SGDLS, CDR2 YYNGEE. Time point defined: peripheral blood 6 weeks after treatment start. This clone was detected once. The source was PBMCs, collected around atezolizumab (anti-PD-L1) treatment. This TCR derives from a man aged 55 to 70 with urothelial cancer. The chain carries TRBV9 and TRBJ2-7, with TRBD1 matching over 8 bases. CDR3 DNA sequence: TGTGCCAGCAGCGTAGCACAGGGGGGAGCCTACGAGCAGTACTTC. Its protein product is CASSVAQGGAYEQYF.